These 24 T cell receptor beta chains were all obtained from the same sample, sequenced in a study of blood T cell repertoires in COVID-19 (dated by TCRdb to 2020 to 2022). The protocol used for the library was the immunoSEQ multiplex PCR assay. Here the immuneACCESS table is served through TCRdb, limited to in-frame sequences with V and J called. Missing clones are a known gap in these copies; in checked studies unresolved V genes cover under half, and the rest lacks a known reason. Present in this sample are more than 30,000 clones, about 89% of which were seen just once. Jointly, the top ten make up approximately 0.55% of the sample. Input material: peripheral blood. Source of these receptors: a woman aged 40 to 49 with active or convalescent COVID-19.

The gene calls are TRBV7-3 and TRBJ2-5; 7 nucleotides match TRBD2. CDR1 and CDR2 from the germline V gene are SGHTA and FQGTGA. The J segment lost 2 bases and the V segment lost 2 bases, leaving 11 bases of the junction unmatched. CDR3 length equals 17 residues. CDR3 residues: CASSLGPLTGGQETQYF. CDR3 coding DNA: TGTGCCAGCAGCTTAGGGCCCCTCACGGGGGGTCAAGAGACCCAGTACTTC.

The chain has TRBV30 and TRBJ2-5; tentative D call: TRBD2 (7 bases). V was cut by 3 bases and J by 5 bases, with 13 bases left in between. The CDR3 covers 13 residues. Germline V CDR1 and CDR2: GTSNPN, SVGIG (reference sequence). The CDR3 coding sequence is TGTGCCTGGAGCAAGGGGGGGAGGGAGACCCAGTACTTC. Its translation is CAWSKGGRETQYF.

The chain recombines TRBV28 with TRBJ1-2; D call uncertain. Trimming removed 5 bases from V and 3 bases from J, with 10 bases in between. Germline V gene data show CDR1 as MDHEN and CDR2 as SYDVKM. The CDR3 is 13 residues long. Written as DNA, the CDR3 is TGTGCCAGCAGTCCACAAGATCACTATGGCTACACCTTC. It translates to CASSPQDHYGYTF.

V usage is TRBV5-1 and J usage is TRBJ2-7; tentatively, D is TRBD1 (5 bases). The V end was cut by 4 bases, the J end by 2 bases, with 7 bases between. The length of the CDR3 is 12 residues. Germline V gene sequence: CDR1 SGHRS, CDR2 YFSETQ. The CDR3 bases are TGCGCCAGCAGCCTGGACACCTACGAGCAGTACTTC. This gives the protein CASSLDTYEQYF.

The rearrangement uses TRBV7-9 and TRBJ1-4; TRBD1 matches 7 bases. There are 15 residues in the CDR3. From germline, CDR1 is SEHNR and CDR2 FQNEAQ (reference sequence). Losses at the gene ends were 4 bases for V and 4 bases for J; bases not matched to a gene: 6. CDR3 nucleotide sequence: TGTGCCAGCAGCTCAAGGGACAGCCTTAATGAAAAACTGTTTTTT. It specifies CASSSRDSLNEKLFF.

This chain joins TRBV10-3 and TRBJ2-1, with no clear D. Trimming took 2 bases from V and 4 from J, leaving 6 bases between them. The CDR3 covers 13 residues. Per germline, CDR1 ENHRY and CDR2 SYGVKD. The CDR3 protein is CAISENPYNEQFF. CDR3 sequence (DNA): TGTGCCATCAGTGAGAATCCATACAATGAGCAGTTCTTC.

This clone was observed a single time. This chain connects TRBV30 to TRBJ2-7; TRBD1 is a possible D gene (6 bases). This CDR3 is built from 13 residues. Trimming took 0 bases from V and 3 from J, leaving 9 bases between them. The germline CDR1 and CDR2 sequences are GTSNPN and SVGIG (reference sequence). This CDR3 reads CAWSVLQGYEQYF. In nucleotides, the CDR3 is TGTGCCTGGAGTGTGTTACAGGGCTACGAGCAGTACTTC.

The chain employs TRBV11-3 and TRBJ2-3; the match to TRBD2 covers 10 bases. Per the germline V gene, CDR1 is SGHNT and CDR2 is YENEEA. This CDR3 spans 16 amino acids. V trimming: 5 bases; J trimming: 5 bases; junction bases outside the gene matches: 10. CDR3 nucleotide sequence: TGTGCCAGCAGCCTAGGAGCGGGAGGGCCATTAGATACGCAGTATTTT. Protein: CASSLGAGGPLDTQYF.

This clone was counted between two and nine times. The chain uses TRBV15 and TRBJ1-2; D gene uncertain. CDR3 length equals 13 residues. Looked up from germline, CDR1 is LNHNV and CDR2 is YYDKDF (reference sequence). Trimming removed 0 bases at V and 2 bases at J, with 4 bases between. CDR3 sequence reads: CATSRDGNYGYTF. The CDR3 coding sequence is TGTGCCACCAGCAGAGACGGGAACTATGGCTACACCTTC.

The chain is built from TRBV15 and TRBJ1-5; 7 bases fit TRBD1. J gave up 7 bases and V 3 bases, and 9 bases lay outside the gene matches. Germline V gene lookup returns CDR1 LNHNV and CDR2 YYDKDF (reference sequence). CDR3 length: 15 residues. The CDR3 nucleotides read TGTGCCACCAGCAGCGGTGACAGGGCCGAACAGCCCCAGCATTTT. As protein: CATSSGDRAEQPQHF.

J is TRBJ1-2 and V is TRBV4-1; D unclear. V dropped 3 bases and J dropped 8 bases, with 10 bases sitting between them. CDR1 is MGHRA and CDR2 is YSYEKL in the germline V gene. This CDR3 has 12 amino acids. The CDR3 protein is CASSHPGRGYTF. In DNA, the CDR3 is TGCGCCAGCAGCCATCCTGGCCGCGGCTACACCTTC.

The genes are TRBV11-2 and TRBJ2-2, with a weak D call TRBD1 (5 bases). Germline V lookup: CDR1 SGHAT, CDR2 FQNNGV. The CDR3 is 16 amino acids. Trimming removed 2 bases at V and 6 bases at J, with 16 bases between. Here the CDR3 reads CASSLLRGHGSGELFF. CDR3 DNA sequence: TGTGCCAGCAGCTTATTAAGGGGTCACGGGTCCGGGGAGCTGTTTTTT.

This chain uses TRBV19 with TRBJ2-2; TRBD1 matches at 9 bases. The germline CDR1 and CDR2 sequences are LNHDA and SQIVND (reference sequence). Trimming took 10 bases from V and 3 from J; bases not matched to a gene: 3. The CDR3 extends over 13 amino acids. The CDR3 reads CATRDRDTGELFF. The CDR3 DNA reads TGTGCCACTCGGGACAGGGACACCGGGGAGCTGTTTTTT.

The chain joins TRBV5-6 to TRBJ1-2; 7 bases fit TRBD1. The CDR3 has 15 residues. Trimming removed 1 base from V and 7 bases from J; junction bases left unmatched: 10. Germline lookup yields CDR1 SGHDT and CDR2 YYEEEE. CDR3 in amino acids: CASSLMGTVRSGYTF. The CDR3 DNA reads TGTGCCAGCAGCTTGATGGGGACAGTCCGGAGTGGCTACACCTTC.

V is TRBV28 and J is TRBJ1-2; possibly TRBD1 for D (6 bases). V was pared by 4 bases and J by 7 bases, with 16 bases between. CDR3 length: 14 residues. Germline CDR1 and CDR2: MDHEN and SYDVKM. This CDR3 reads CASSSPTGTLGYTF. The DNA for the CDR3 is TGTGCCAGCAGTTCCCCCACCGGGACACTTGGCTACACCTTC.

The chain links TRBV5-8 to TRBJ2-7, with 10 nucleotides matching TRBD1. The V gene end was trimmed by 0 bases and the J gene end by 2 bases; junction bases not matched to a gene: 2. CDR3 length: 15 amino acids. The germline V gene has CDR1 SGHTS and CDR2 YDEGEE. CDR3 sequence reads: CASSLVGTGAYEQYF. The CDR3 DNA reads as TGTGCCAGCAGCTTGGTTGGGACAGGGGCCTACGAGCAGTACTTC. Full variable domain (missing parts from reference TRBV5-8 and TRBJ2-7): EAGVTQSPTHLIKTRGQQATLRCSPISGHTSVYWYQQALGLGLQFLLWYDEGEERNRGNFPPRFSGRQFPNYSSELNVNALELEDSALYLCASSLVGTGAYEQYFGPGTRLTVT.

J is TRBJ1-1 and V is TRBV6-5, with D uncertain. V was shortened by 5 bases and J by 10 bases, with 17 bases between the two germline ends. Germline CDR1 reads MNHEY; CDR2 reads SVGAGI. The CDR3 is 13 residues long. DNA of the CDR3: TGTGCCAGCAGTCATCCCATGTATGGGAGAGCTTTCTTT. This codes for CASSHPMYGRAFF.

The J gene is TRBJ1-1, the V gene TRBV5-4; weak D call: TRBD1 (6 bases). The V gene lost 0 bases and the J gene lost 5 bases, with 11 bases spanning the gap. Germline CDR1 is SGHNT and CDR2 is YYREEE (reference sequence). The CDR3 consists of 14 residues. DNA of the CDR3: TGTGCCAGCAGCTTGGTTCAGGGGAAGACTGAAGCTTTCTTT. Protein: CASSLVQGKTEAFF.

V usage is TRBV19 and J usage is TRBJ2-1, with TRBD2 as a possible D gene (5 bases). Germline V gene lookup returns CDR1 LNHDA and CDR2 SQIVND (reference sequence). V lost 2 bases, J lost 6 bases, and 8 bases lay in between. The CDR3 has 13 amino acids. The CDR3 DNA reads TGTGCCAGTAGTATACCGGGATTCAATGAGCAGTTCTTC. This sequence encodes CASSIPGFNEQFF.

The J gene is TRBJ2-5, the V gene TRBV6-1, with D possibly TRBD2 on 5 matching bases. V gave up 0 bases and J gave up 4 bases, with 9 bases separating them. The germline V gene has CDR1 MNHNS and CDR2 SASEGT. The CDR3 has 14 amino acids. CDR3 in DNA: TGTGCCAGCAGTGAAGCGCGAGGGCTAGAGACCCAGTACTTC. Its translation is CASSEARGLETQYF.

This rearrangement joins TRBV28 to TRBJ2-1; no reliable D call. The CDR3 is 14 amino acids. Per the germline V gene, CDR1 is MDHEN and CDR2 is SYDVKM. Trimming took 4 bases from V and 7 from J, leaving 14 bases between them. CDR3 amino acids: CASSSSWPRNEQFF. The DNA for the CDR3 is TGTGCCAGCAGTTCCAGTTGGCCGAGGAATGAGCAGTTCTTC. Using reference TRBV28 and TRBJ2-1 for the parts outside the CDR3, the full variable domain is DVKVTQSSRYLVKRTGEKVFLECVQDMDHENMFWYRQDPGLGLRLIYFSYDVKMKEKGDIPEGYSVSREKKERFSLILESASTNQTSMYLCASSSSWPRNEQFFGPGTRLTVL.

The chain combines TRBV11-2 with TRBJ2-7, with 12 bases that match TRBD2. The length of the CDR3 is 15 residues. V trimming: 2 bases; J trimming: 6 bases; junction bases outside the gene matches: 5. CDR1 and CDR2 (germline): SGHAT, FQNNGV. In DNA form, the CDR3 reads TGTGCCAGCAGCTTATTGCCGGGACTAGCGGGCGAGCAGTACTTC. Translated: CASSLLPGLAGEQYF.

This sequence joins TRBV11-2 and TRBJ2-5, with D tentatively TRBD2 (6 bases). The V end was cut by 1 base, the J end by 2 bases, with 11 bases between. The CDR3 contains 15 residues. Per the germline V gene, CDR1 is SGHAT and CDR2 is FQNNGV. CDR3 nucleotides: TGTGCCAGCAGCTTAGGGACTACCCTACAAGAGACCCAGTACTTC. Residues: CASSLGTTLQETQYF.

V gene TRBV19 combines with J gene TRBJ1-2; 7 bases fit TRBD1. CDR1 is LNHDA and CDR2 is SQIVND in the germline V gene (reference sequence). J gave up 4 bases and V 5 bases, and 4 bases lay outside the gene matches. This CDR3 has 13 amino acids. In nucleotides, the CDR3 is TGTGCCAGTAGTTATTGGGACAGCTATGGCTACACCTTC. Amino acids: CASSYWDSYGYTF.